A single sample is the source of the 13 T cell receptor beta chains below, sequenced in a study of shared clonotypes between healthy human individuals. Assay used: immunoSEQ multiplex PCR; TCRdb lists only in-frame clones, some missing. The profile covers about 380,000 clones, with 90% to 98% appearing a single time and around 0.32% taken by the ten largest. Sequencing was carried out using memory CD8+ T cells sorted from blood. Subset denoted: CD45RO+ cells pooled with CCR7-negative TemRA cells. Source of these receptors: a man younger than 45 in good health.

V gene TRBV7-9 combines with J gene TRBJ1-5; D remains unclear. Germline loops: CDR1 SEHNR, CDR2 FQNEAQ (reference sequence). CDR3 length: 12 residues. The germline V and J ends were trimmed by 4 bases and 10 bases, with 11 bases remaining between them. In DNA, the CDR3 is TGTGCCAGCAGCTCTTGGGAGGAACCCCAGCATTTT. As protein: CASSSWEEPQHF.

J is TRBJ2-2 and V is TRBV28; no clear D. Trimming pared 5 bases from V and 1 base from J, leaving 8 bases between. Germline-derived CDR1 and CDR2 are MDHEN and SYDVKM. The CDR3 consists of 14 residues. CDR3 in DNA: TGTGCCAGCAGTGCCTCTATGAACACCGGGGAGCTGTTTTTT. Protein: CASSASMNTGELFF.

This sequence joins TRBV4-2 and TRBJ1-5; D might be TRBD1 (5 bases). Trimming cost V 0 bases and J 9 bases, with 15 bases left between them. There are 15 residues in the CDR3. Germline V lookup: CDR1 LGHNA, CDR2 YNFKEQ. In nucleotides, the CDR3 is TGTGCCAGCAGCCAAGACGGCAGGGAGTTGGCGCCCCAGCATTTT. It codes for CASSQDGRELAPQHF.

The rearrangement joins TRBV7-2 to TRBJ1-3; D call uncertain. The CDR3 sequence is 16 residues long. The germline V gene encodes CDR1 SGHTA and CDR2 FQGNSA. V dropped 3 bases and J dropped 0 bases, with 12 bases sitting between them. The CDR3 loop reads CASSFGPLSSGNTIYF. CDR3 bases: TGTGCCAGCAGCTTTGGGCCTTTAAGCTCTGGAAACACCATATATTTT.

For the CDR3, the DNA is TGTGCCAGCGGAAGAGGGACGTCCGATCAGCCCCAGCATTTT. Its translation is CASGRGTSDQPQHF. This rearrangement joins TRBV6-5 to TRBJ1-5, with a tentative D call TRBD1 (5 bases). The CDR3 runs 14 residues. Germline V CDR1 and CDR2: MNHEY, SVGAGI. Trimming removed 8 bases from V and 5 bases from J, with 16 bases in between.

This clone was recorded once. The CDR3 nucleotides are TGTGCCATCAAGTTAGGGACTGGAAACACCATATATTTT. This sequence encodes CAIKLGTGNTIYF. The genes are TRBV10-3 and TRBJ1-3; D uncertain. Germline lookup yields CDR1 ENHRY and CDR2 SYGVKD. The CDR3 extends over 13 amino acids. Trimming shortened V by 7 bases and J by 2 bases, and 9 bases separated the two germline ends.

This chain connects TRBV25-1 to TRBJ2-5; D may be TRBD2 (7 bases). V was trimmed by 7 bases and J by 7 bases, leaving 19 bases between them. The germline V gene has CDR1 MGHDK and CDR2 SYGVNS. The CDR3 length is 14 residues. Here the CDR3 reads CASTVSGGGGTQYF. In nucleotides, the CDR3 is TGTGCCAGCACCGTTTCGGGGGGCGGTGGGACCCAGTACTTC.

This chain's CDR3 is CASSLAGGTGELFF. CDR3 DNA: TGTGCCAGCAGCTTAGCTGGGGGGACCGGGGAGCTGTTTTTT. The chain is built from TRBV7-8 and TRBJ2-2; D perhaps matches TRBD2 (6 bases). The CDR3 is 14 amino acids. Germline V gene sequence: CDR1 SGHVS, CDR2 FQNEAQ. Trimming removed 0 bases from V and 5 bases from J, with 7 bases in between.

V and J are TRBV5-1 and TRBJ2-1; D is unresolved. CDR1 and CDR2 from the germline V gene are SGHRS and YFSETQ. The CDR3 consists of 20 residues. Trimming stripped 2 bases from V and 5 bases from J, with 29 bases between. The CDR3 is CASSFWIRTAARNADNEQFF. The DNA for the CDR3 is TGCGCCAGCAGCTTTTGGATACGGACGGCCGCCCGGAATGCCGACAATGAGCAGTTCTTC. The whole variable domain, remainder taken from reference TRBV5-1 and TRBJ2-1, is KAGVTQTPRYLIKTRGQQVTLSCSPISGHRSVSWYQQTPGQGLQFLFEYFSETQRNKGNFPGRFSGRQFSNSRSEMNVSTLELGDSALYLCASSFWIRTAARNADNEQFFGPGTRLTVL.

The CDR3 nucleotides are TGTGCCAGCCGGATAGGGGAGACCCAGTACTTC. This codes for CASRIGETQYF. The rearrangement joins TRBV25-1 to TRBJ2-5; D gene unclear. This CDR3 comprises 11 residues. V dropped 8 bases and J dropped 5 bases, with 9 bases sitting between them. Germline loops: CDR1 MGHDK, CDR2 SYGVNS.

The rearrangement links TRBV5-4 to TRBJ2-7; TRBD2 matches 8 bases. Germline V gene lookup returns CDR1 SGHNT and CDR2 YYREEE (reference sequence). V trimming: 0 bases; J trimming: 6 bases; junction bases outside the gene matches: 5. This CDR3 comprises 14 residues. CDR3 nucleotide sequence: TGTGCCAGCAGCTTGGACGGGAGGGCCGGCGAGCAGTACTTC. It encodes CASSLDGRAGEQYF. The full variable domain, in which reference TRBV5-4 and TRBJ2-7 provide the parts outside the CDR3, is ETGVTQSPTHLIKTRGQQVTLRCSSQSGHNTVSWYQQALGQGPQFIFQYYREEENGRGNFPPRFSGLQFPNYSSELNVNALELDDSALYLCASSLDGRAGEQYFGPGTRLTVT.

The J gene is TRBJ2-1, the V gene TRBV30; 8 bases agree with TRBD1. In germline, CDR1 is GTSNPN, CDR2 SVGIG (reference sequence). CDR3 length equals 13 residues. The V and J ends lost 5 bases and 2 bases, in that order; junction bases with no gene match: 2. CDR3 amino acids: CAWAGGAYNEQFF. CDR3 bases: TGTGCCTGGGCAGGGGGCGCCTACAATGAGCAGTTCTTC.

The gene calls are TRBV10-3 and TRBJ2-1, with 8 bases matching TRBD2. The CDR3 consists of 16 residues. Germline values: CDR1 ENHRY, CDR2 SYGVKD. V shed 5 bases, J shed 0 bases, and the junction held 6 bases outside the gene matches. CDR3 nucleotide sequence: TGTGCCATCAGTAAGGAGCGGGGGAGCTCCTACAATGAGCAGTTCTTC. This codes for CAISKERGSSYNEQFF.